This T cell receptor (beta chain) was obtained from a study of human T cells and chemical hapten exposure. Study context: Patients additionally received therapeutic doses of diphenylcyclopropenone on the scalp once a week, and this continued throughout the approximately 23-week study. General study findings and limits: Versus controls, significantly more large CDR3 similarity clusters arose from expanded TCRs. There was no change with DPC sensitization in TCRs above 1 in 1000 frequency.

On this clonotype: What it binds is unknown.

TCRdb used MiXCR to reprocess the RACE reads, holding one entry per CDR3 protein. Of under 300,000 distinct CDR3 sequences detected, about 9.4% appear once; the ten largest clones hold over 2%. With 2 bases removed from V and 0 bases from J, the gap between germline ends came to 10 bases. This CDR3 contains 15 residues. CDR1 SEHNR and CDR2 FQNEAQ come from the germline V gene (reference sequence). The time point is: pre-sensitization, week 0. Regarding treatment: therapeutic diphenylcyclopropenone sensitization with weekly scalp DPC. Someone pulled total RNA out of unfractionated whole blood. The gene calls are TRBV7-9 and TRBJ1-1; a possible D gene is TRBD1 (5 bases). The receptor was derived from a woman in her thirties or forties with alopecia areata. Some clones in this sample may be carry-over from other donors' samples. Sequences were derived from whole blood, sampled in connection with sensitization to the hapten diphenylcyclopropenone (DPC). The CDR3 DNA follows: TGTGCCAGCAGCTTACCAGGGAACATGAACACTGAAGCTTTCTTT. It codes for CASSLPGNMNTEAFF.